Listed below are T cell receptor beta chains from one sample, sequenced in a study of PD-L1 blockade in urothelial cancer. The method was immunoSEQ multiplex PCR; TCRdb's version includes in-frame clones alone and lacks a portion of them. This table holds about 32,000 clones, 70% to 85% found once. Sequencing was performed on PBMCs, taken around atezolizumab (anti-PD-L1) treatment. These receptors were collected from a man aged 55 to 70 with urothelial cancer. The CDR3 runs from the conserved cysteine through the conserved F or W. D genes are given only for firm matches. Not every row has a clone size; where given, it reads once, few, many or a size class.

d_gene	v_gene	abundance	j_gene	CDR3nt	CDR3aa
TRBD2	TRBV7-6	.	TRBJ2-2	TGTGCCAGCAGCTTAGCGGTACTAGCGGAGATGGGTCGGGAGCTGTTTTTT	CASSLAVLAEMGRELFF
.	TRBV5-1	.	TRBJ1-5	TGCGCCAGCAGCTTGGAGGGGGTGGGTCAGCCCCAGCATTTT	CASSLEGVGQPQHF
TRBD1	TRBV19	few	TRBJ2-6	TGTGCCAGTAGTATAGGACAGGGGAGGTCTGGGGCCAACGTCCTGACTTTC	CASSIGQGRSGANVLTF
.	TRBV7-9	.	TRBJ1-1	TGTGCCAGCAGCTTCCTTGACACTGAAGCTTTCTTT	CASSFLDTEAFF
TRBD1	TRBV6-5	.	TRBJ1-1	TGTGCCAGCAGTTACCGCTTGACAGGGATCACTGAAGCTTTCTTT	CASSYRLTGITEAFF
TRBD1	TRBV6-6	once	TRBJ1-4	TGTGCCAGCAGCCCCGACAGGGCAACTAATGAAAAACTGTTTTTT	CASSPDRATNEKLFF
TRBD1	TRBV5-4	.	TRBJ1-3	TGTGCCAGCAGCTTTATAGGGGGCCCTGGAAACACCATATATTTT	CASSFIGGPGNTIYF
TRBD1	TRBV2	.	TRBJ2-5	TGTGCCACCAACCGGGACAGGGGCCCGAAGACCCAGTACTTC	CATNRDRGPKTQYF
.	TRBV29-1	.	TRBJ1-1	TGCAGCGTTGAAGCCGGGTCTGGAGCTTTCTTT	CSVEAGSGAFF
.	TRBV29-1	once	TRBJ1-5	TGCAGCGTTGCCTCGGGTATAGCTCAGCCCCAGCATTTT	CSVASGIAQPQHF
.	TRBV6-6	.	TRBJ2-3	TGTGCCAGCAGTTACTCCGGGACTCCACCCACAGATACGCAGTATTTT	CASSYSGTPPTDTQYF
.	TRBV5-1	.	TRBJ2-2	TGCGCCAGCAGCTTAAGAGTAGCCGCCGGGGAGCTGTTTTTT	CASSLRVAAGELFF
.	TRBV6-5	.	TRBJ1-2	TGTGCCTCACAGGGAAGGGGTGACTATGGCTACACCTTC	CASQGRGDYGYTF
.	TRBV4-2	.	TRBJ2-1	TGTGCCAGCAGCCAAGATAAGCTACGCAATGAGCAGTTCTTC	CASSQDKLRNEQFF
TRBD1	TRBV2	.	TRBJ1-1	TGTGCCAGCACCCGGGACAGGGAGAACACTGAAGCTTTCTTT	CASTRDRENTEAFF
TRBD2	TRBV9	once	TRBJ2-7	TGTGCCAGCAGCGATGGGACTAGCGGGACTCTCGAGCAGTACTTC	CASSDGTSGTLEQYF
.	TRBV7-2	.	TRBJ1-3	TGTGCCAGCAGCTTAGGGCGGGGACCTGGAAACACCATATATTTT	CASSLGRGPGNTIYF
TRBD1	TRBV5-8	.	TRBJ1-2	TGTGCCAGCAGCTTGGAGACGGACAGGGCCTATGGCTACACCTTC	CASSLETDRAYGYTF
TRBD1	TRBV5-1	.	TRBJ2-3	TGCGCCAGCAGCAAGGGGGACAGGGCAAGCACAGATACGCAGTATTTT	CASSKGDRASTDTQYF